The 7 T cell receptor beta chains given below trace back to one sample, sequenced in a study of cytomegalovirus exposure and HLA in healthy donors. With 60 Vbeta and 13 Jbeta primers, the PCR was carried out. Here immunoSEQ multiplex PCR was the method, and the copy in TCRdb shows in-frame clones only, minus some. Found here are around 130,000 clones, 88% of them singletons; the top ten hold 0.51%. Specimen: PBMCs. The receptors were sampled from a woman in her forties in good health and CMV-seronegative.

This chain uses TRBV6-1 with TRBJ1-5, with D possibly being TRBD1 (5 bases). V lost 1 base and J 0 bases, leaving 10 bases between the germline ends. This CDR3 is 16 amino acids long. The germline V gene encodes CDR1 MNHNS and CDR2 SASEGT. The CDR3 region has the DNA TGTGCCAGCAGTGAAGTAGGACACCTTAGCAATCAGCCCCAGCATTTT. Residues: CASSEVGHLSNQPQHF.

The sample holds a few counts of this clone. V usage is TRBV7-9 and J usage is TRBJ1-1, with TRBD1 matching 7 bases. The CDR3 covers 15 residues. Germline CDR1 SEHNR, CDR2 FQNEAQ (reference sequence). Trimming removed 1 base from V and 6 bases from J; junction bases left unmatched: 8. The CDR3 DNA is TGTGCCAGCAGCTTAGGGACAGGCCCCGAGGCTGAAGCTTTCTTT. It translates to CASSLGTGPEAEAFF.

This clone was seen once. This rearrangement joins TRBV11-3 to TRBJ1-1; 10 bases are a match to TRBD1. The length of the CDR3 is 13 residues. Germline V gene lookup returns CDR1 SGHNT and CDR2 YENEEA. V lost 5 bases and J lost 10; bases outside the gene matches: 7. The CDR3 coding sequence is TGTGCCAGCAGCCCAGACAGGGGGCAGGGAGCTTTCTTT. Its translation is CASSPDRGQGAFF.

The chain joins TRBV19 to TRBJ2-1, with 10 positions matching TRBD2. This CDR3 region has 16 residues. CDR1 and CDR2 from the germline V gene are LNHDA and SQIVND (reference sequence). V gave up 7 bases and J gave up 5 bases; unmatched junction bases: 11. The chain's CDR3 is CASKERGTSADNEQFF. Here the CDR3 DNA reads TGTGCCAGTAAAGAACGGGGGACTAGCGCTGACAATGAGCAGTTCTTC.

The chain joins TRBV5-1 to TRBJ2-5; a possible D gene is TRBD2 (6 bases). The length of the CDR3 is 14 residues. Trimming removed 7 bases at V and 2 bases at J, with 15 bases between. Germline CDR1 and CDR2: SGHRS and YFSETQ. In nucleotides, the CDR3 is TGCGCCAGCGGGCCCGGGGAGGCGCAAGAGACCCAGTACTTC. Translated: CASGPGEAQETQYF.

CDR3 DNA sequence: TGTGCCAGTAACCCCCGAGGACTAGCGGGCACAGATACGCAGTATTTT. This sequence encodes CASNPRGLAGTDTQYF. V gene TRBV19 combines with J gene TRBJ2-3, with TRBD2 identical over 10 bases. Germline V gives CDR1 LNHDA, CDR2 SQIVND (reference sequence). V lost 7 bases, J lost 1 base, and 8 bases stayed unmatched. The CDR3 is made up of 16 amino acids.

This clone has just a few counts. The chain's CDR3 is CSVDSGGSYNEQFF. The CDR3 DNA reads TGCAGCGTTGATTCGGGAGGGTCCTACAATGAGCAGTTCTTC. The chain carries TRBV29-1 and TRBJ2-1, with TRBD2 matching 8 bases. Germline V gene lookup returns CDR1 SQVTM and CDR2 ANQGSEA. V was clipped by 3 bases and J by 1 base; unmatched bases: 2. The CDR3 has 14 amino acids.